Following are 3 T cell receptor beta chains from one sample sequenced in a study of CXCR3-negative and CXCR3-positive naive CD8 T cells (dated by TCRdb to the late 2010s). Instrument on record: NextSeq 550. The Human TCR Profiling Kit (MiLaboratory) was used to prepare UMI-labeled 5' RACE TRB cDNA libraries. TCRdb reprocessed the sequencing reads and holds a single record per CDR3 protein sequence, with no DNA. In this sample's table one finds 100,000 to 150,000 distinct CDR3 sequences. The ten largest clones add up to approximately 0.46% of the sample. Specimen: naive CXCR3- CD8+ T cells from blood. This specimen's cell subset or site label, interpreted: CD45RO-CCR7+CD27+CD95- naive CD8+ T cells lacking CXCR3 (TNR3-). These receptor sequences come from a human donor in good health. Some clones in this sample may be carry-over from other donors' samples.

The rearrangement uses TRBV12-3 or TRBV12-4 and TRBJ2-7; TCRdb selects TRBD1, and the lack of DNA leaves this call unchecked. The CDR3 spans 12 residues. CDR3 loop: CASSPFGYEQYF.

The chain links TRBV6-5 to TRBJ2-1; TCRdb outputs TRBD1, but without DNA this stays unchecked. Germline CDR1 reads MNHEY; CDR2 reads SVGAGI. The CDR3 spans 17 residues. CDR3 protein: CASSQRAQGFVGNEQFF.

The chain carries TRBV5-6 and TRBJ1-1; TCRdb indicates TRBD1, and absent DNA this call remains unverified. The CDR3 length is 15 residues. Germline CDR1 and CDR2: SGHDT and YYEEEE. CDR3 region: CASSSWTGINTEAFF.